This TCR beta chain came from a study of blood T cell repertoires in COVID-19. On the study more broadly: The United States, Italy and Spain provided the acute and convalescent COVID-19 samples. PBMCs, B-cell-depleted T cells, or T cells provided the cDNA or gDNA that made up the material.

The authors' processing: Quantification of nucleated cells was approximated via reference gene primer amplification. This table comes from immunoSEQ multiplex PCR, and its TCRdb copy is limited to in-frame clones, with some not included. Clone size and V and J calls were adopted from that table, with D and trimming inferred from the DNA. This table holds tens of thousands of clones, 84% found once. J lost 3 bases, V lost 5 bases, and 9 bases had no gene match. Germline-derived CDR1 and CDR2 are MNHEY and SMNVEV (reference sequence). This CDR3 has 16 amino acids. This receptor was identified in a man over 45 with acute or convalescent COVID-19. This chain links TRBV27 with TRBJ2-3; 9 bases fit TRBD1. Specimen: peripheral blood. The CDR3 coding sequence is TGTGCCAGCAGTCCAAGGACAGGGGTAGGGACAGATACGCAGTATTTT. Residues: CASSPRTGVGTDTQYF.